A selection of T cell receptor beta chains follows, all from one sample in a study of siplizumab effects on memory and regulatory T cells. The table came from immunoSEQ multiplex PCR; TCRdb's copy has only in-frame clones and leaves some out. Of approximately 82,000 clones in the sample, about nine tenths were seen once. Material for sequencing was Tregs sorted from blood. These receptor sequences come from a human donor in good health. CDR3s include the opening cysteine and the closing phenylalanine or tryptophan. The order of the fields is clone size, J gene, V gene, D gene, CDR3 protein, CDR3 DNA. A D gene is named only where the DNA matches it firmly. Clone size is stated in some rows and not others, as once, few, many or a class when expanded.

- | TRBJ2-3 | TRBV6-1 | - | CASRVLTDTQYF | TGTGCCAGCAGGGTCCTAACAGATACGCAGTATTTT
- | TRBJ2-1 | TRBV5-6 | TRBD1 | CASTRQGGSSYNEQFF | TGTGCCAGCACCCGACAGGGGGGGAGCTCCTACAATGAGCAGTTCTTC
- | TRBJ1-5 | TRBV9 | TRBD1 | CASSGLSVRDRGTYSNQPQHF | TGTGCCAGCAGCGGGTTATCGGTCCGGGACAGGGGGACTTATAGCAATCAGCCCCAGCATTTT
once | TRBJ2-5 | TRBV5-6 | - | CASSLGTRGETQYF | TGTGCCAGCAGCTTGGGGACCAGAGGAGAGACCCAGTACTTC
- | TRBJ2-2 | TRBV6-7 | - | CASTLPRVGSGELFF | TGTGCCAGCACCCTTCCTAGGGTAGGGAGCGGGGAGCTGTTTTTT
once | TRBJ2-1 | TRBV5-1 | - | CASSPTRDGRYNEQFF | TGCGCCAGCAGCCCTACCCGGGACGGACGCTACAATGAGCAGTTCTTC
- | TRBJ1-4 | TRBV29-1 | - | CSVSDRLLRLDEKLLF | TGCAGCGTGAGTGACAGGCTGCTGCGATTGGATGAAAAACTGCTTTTT
- | TRBJ2-1 | TRBV11-2 | TRBD2 | CASSLTGGRNEQFF | TGTGCCAGCAGCTTAACGGGGGGGCGCAATGAGCAGTTCTTC
- | TRBJ1-1 | TRBV6-5 | - | CASGPQGGTEAFF | TGTGCCAGCGGCCCCCAAGGGGGCACTGAAGCTTTCTTT
- | TRBJ1-1 | TRBV7-3 | - | CASSLLPAGGTEAFF | TGTGCCAGCAGCTTACTCCCGGCAGGAGGCACTGAAGCTTTCTTT
- | TRBJ2-1 | TRBV5-1 | - | CASSFNYEQFF | TGCGCCAGCAGCTTTAACTATGAGCAGTTCTTC
once | TRBJ1-5 | TRBV10-2 | - | CASRPAAGLSNQPQHF | TGCGCCAGCAGACCCGCGGCGGGGCTTAGCAATCAGCCCCAGCATTTT
- | TRBJ1-5 | TRBV4-3 | - | CASSQDHPRMSNQPQHF | TGCGCCAGCAGCCAAGATCACCCCCGGATGAGCAATCAGCCCCAGCATTTT
- | TRBJ1-1 | TRBV9 | - | CASSIGPNTEAFF | TGTGCCAGCAGCATAGGGCCTAACACTGAAGCTTTCTTT
- | TRBJ2-6 | TRBV19 | - | CASSTRAGGANVLTF | TGTGCCAGTAGCACTAGAGCAGGTGGGGCCAACGTCCTGACTTTC
- | TRBJ2-2 | TRBV11-3 | - | CASSSGEKGTGELFF | TGTGCCAGCAGCTCAGGGGAAAAGGGCACCGGGGAGCTGTTTTTT
- | TRBJ2-1 | TRBV5-1 | TRBD2 | CASSLGTTINEQFF | TGCGCCAGCAGCTTAGGGACTACGATAAATGAGCAGTTCTTC
- | TRBJ2-1 | TRBV28 | - | CASSSYNEQFF | TGTGCCAGCAGCTCCTACAATGAGCAGTTCTTC
- | TRBJ2-2 | TRBV10-1 | - | CASNDNRMNTGELFF | TGCGCCAGCAACGATAACAGGATGAACACCGGGGAGCTGTTTTTT
- | TRBJ2-2 | TRBV7-9 | - | CASSLVLFSERNTGELFF | TGTGCCAGCAGCTTAGTCCTCTTTTCCGAAAGGAACACCGGGGAGCTGTTTTTT
few | TRBJ1-1 | TRBV18 | - | CASSLGRRSADTEAFF | TGTGCCAGCTCACTTGGACGGCGTTCAGCGGACACTGAAGCTTTCTTT
- | TRBJ2-5 | TRBV20-1 | - | CSARDRETQYF | TGCAGTGCTAGAGATAGGGAGACCCAGTACTTC
- | TRBJ1-3 | TRBV28 | TRBD1 | CASRTGSFTGNTIYF | TGTGCCAGCAGGACAGGGAGCTTCACTGGAAACACCATATATTTT
once | TRBJ1-1 | TRBV6-5 | TRBD1 | CASRPTGVRTEAFF | TGTGCCAGCAGACCGACAGGGGTGAGGACTGAAGCTTTCTTT
- | TRBJ1-6 | TRBV27 | TRBD1 | CASKLRTGSSPLHF | TGTGCCAGCAAACTGAGGACAGGGAGCTCACCCCTCCACTTT
- | TRBJ1-6 | TRBV2 | - | CASSGGPNSPLHF | TGTGCCAGCAGTGGGGGCCCTAATTCACCCCTCCACTTT
- | TRBJ2-1 | TRBV5-4 | TRBD2 | CASSPRTGGGSYNEQFF | TGTGCCAGCAGCCCACGGACGGGGGGGGGCTCCTACAATGAGCAGTTCTTC
- | TRBJ2-7 | TRBV2 | TRBD1 | CASLGQVRTEQYF | TGTGCCAGCCTCGGACAGGTCCGAACCGAGCAGTACTTC
few | TRBJ1-1 | TRBV28 | - | CASRGKGEAFF | TGTGCCAGCAGGGGTAAGGGTGAAGCTTTCTTT
- | TRBJ1-1 | TRBV4-1 | - | CASSQVSLNTEAFF | TGCGCCAGCAGCCAAGTATCGTTGAACACTGAAGCTTTCTTT
- | TRBJ1-2 | TRBV13 | - | CASSWTGTLGYTF | TGTGCCAGCAGCTGGACCGGGACCTTGGGCTACACCTTC
- | TRBJ2-4 | TRBV15 | TRBD2 | CATSVRGDGKNIQYF | TGTGCCACCAGCGTGCGGGGGGATGGCAAAAACATTCAGTACTTC
- | TRBJ2-2 | TRBV23-1 | TRBD2 | CASSRERGNTGELFF | TGCGCCAGCAGTCGCGAGCGGGGAAACACCGGGGAGCTGTTTTTT
- | TRBJ2-7 | TRBV27 | - | CASSFGQNIYEQYF | TGTGCCAGCAGTTTCGGGCAGAACATTTACGAGCAGTACTTC
few | TRBJ1-1 | TRBV28 | - | CASSLKPNTEAFF | TGTGCCAGCAGTTTAAAACCTAACACTGAAGCTTTCTTT
- | TRBJ2-7 | TRBV4-1 | - | CASSQGLEGYEQYF | TGCGCCAGCAGCCAAGGACTAGAGGGATACGAGCAGTACTTC
- | TRBJ1-1 | TRBV25-1 | - | CASSDRELGEAFF | TGTGCCAGCAGTGACCGCGAGCTCGGTGAAGCTTTCTTT
- | TRBJ1-2 | TRBV27 | - | CATQTGFGYTF | TGTGCCACTCAGACAGGTTTCGGCTACACCTTC
- | TRBJ2-5 | TRBV11-2 | - | CASSLGLWAALQGRETQYF | TGTGCCAGCAGCTTAGGTTTGTGGGCGGCCCTGCAGGGCAGAGAGACCCAGTACTTC
- | TRBJ1-3 | TRBV9 | - | CASSVPGWGNTIYF | TGTGCCAGCAGCGTCCCAGGGTGGGGAAACACCATATATTTT
few | TRBJ1-6 | TRBV9 | TRBD1 | CASSERETGGRSPLHF | TGTGCCAGCAGCGAGAGGGAGACAGGGGGCAGGTCACCCCTCCACTTT
- | TRBJ2-7 | TRBV18 | - | CASSPTLLEQYF | TGTGCCAGCTCACCCACCCTCCTGGAGCAGTACTTC
few | TRBJ2-3 | TRBV12-2 | - | CASRSGLGKGENPDTQYF | TGTGCAAGTCGCTCCGGATTAGGTAAGGGGGAGAATCCGGATACGCAGTATTTT
- | TRBJ1-2 | TRBV7-9 | TRBD1 | CASSEGAGGRYGYTF | TGTGCCAGCAGCGAAGGGGCAGGGGGGCGGTATGGCTACACCTTC
- | TRBJ1-4 | TRBV6-5 | - | CASSYSGATNEKLFF | TGTGCCAGCAGTTACTCGGGGGCAACTAATGAAAAACTGTTTTTT
- | TRBJ2-4 | TRBV4-2 | - | CASSQGQNTHIQYF | TGTGCCAGCAGCCAAGGCCAGAATACTCACATTCAGTACTTC
- | TRBJ1-4 | TRBV29-1 | - | CSAETENEKLFF | TGCAGCGCCGAGACCGAGAATGAAAAACTGTTTTTT
- | TRBJ1-4 | TRBV19 | TRBD1 | CASSTMGQGGEKLFF | TGTGCCAGTAGTACTATGGGACAGGGCGGTGAAAAACTGTTTTTT
few | TRBJ2-1 | TRBV18 | - | CASSPPGSNEQFF | TGTGCCAGCTCACCACCGGGGAGCAATGAGCAGTTCTTC
- | TRBJ2-2 | TRBV6-5 | - | CACRQATNTGELFF | TGTGCCTGCCGACAGGCGACGAACACCGGGGAGCTGTTTTTT
- | TRBJ1-2 | TRBV2 | - | CASSVVATNYGYTF | TGTGCCAGCAGTGTCGTCGCAACTAACTATGGCTACACCTTC
- | TRBJ2-2 | TRBV9 | - | CASSVVMRTGELFF | TGTGCCAGCAGCGTAGTCATGCGTACCGGGGAGCTGTTTTTT
- | TRBJ2-7 | TRBV2 | - | CASRDLWDYEQYF | TGTGCCAGCAGGGATCTATGGGACTACGAGCAGTACTTC
- | TRBJ2-1 | TRBV5-1 | - | CASKSGDSSYNEQFF | TGCGCCAGCAAATCTGGGGATAGCTCCTACAATGAGCAGTTCTTC
- | TRBJ1-2 | TRBV15 | - | CATSREGYGYTF | TGTGCCACCAGCAGAGAAGGGTATGGCTACACCTTC
- | TRBJ2-3 | TRBV28 | - | CASSPDSILRSTDTQYF | TGTGCCAGCAGCCCCGACAGTATCCTTCGTAGCACAGATACGCAGTATTTT
few | TRBJ2-7 | TRBV2 | TRBD1 | CASRDRYEQYF | TGTGCCAGCAGGGACAGGTACGAGCAGTACTTC